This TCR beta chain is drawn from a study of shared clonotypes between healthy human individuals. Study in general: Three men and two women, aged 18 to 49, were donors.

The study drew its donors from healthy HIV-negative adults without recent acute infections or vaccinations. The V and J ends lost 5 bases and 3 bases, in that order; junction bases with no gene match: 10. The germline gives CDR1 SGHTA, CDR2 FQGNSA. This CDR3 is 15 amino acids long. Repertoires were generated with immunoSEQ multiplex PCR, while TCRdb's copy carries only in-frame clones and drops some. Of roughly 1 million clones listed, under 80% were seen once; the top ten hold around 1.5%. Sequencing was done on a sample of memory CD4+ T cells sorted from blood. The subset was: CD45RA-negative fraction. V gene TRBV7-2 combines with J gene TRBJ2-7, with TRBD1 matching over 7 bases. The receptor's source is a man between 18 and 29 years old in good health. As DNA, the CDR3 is TGTGCCAGCAGCCCAAGGGGGCCAGGGGGCTACGAGCAGTACTTC. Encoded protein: CASSPRGPGGYEQYF.